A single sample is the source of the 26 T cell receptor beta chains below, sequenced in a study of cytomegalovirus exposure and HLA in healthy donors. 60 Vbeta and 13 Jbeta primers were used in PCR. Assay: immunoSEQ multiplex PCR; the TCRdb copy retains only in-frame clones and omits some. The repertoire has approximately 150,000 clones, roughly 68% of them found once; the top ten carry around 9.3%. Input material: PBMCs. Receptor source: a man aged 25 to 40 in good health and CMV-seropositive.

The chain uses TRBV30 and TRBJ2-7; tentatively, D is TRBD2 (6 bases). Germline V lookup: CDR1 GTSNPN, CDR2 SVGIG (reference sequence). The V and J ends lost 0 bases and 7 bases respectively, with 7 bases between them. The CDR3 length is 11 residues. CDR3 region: CAWSVRGEQYF. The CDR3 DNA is TGTGCCTGGAGTGTACGGGGGGAGCAGTACTTC.

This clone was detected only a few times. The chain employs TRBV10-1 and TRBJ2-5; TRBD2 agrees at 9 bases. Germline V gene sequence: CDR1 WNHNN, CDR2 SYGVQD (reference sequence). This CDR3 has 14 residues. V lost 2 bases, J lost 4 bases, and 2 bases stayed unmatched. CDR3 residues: CASSEVAGVETQYF. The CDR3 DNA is TGCGCCAGCAGTGAGGTAGCGGGAGTAGAGACCCAGTACTTC.

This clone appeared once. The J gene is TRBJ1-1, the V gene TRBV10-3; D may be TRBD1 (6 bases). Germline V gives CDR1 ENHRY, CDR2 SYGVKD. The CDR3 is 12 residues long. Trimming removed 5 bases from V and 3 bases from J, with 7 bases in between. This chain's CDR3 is CAISNRDTEAFF. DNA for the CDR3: TGTGCCATCAGTAACAGGGACACTGAAGCTTTCTTT.

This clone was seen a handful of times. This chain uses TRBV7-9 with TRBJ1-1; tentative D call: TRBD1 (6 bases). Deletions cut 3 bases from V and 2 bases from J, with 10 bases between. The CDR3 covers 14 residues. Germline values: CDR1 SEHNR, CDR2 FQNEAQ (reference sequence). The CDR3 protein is CASSLGHINTEAFF. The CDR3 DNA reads TGTGCCAGCAGCTTGGGACACATCAACACTGAAGCTTTCTTT.

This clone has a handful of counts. CDR3 residues: CASKDRAFSYEQYF. The CDR3 DNA reads TGTGCCAGTAAAGACAGAGCCTTTTCCTACGAGCAGTACTTC. The chain employs TRBV19 and TRBJ2-7; a possible D gene is TRBD1 (5 bases). The CDR3 runs to 14 residues. The germline gives CDR1 LNHDA, CDR2 SQIVND (reference sequence). Trimming took off 7 bases at V and 1 base at J, with 14 bases between the two ends.

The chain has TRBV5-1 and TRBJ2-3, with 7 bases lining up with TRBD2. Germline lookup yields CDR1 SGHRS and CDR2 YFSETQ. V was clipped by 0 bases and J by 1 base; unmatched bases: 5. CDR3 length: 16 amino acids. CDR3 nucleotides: TGCGCCAGCAGCTTGGTGATCCTAGCGGGCACAGATACGCAGTATTTT. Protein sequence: CASSLVILAGTDTQYF.

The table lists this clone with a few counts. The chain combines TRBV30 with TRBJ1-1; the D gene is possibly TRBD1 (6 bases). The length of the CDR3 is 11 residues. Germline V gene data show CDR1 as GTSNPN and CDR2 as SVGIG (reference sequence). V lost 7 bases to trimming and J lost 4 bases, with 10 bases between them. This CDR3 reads CALQGFTEAFF. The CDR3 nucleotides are TGTGCCTTACAGGGATTCACTGAAGCTTTCTTT.

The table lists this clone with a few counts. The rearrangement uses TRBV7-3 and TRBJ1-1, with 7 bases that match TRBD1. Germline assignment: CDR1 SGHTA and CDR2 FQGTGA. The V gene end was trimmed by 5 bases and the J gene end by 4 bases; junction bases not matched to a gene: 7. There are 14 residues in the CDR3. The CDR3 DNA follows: TGTGCCAGCAGCACTACAGGGGCGGGCACTGAAGCTTTCTTT. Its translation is CASSTTGAGTEAFF.

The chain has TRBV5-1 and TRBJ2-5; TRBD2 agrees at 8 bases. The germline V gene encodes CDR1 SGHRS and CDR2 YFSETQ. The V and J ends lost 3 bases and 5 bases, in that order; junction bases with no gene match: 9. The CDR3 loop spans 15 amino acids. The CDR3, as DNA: TGCGCCAGCAGCTCTAGCGGGCCGAGTTCGGAGACCCAGTACTTC. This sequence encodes CASSSSGPSSETQYF.

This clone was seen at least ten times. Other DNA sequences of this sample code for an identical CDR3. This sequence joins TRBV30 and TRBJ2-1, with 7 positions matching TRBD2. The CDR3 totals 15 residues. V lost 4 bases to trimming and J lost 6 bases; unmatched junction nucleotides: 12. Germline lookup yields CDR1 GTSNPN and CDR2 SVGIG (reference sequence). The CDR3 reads CAWNKGGSLINEQFF. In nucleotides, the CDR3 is TGTGCCTGGAATAAGGGCGGGAGCCTGATCAATGAGCAGTTCTTC.

The CDR3 DNA reads TGTGCCAGCAGTATTACTAGCGGGGAAGAGACCCAGTACTTC. Translated: CASSITSGEETQYF. The rearrangement links TRBV6-5 to TRBJ2-5; 10 nucleotides line up with TRBD2. The CDR3 loop spans 14 amino acids. The germline gives CDR1 MNHEY, CDR2 SVGAGI. V lost 5 bases to trimming and J lost 3 bases; unmatched junction nucleotides: 3.

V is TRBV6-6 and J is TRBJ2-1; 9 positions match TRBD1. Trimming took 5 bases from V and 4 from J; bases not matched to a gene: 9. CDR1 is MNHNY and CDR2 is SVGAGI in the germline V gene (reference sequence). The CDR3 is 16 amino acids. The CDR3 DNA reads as TGTGCCAGCAGTGTCCGAAACAGGGGGCCATACAATGAGCAGTTCTTC. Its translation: CASSVRNRGPYNEQFF.

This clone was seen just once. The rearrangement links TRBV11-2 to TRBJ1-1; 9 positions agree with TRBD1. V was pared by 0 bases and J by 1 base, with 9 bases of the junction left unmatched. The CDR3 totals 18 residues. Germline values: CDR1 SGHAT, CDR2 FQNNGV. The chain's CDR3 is CASSLDTTPGQGNTEAFF. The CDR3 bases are TGTGCCAGCAGCTTAGACACCACACCGGGACAGGGGAACACTGAAGCTTTCTTT.

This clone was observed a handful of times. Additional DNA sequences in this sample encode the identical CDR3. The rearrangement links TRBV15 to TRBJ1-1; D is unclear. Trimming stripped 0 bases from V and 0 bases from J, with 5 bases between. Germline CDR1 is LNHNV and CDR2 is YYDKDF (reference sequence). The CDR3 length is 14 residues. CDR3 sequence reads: CATSRDQMNTEAFF. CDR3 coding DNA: TGTGCCACCAGCAGAGATCAAATGAACACTGAAGCTTTCTTT.

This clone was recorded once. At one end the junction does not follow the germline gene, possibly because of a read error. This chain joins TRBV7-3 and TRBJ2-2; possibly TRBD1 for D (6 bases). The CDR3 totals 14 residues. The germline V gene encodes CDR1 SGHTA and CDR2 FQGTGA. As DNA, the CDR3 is TGTGCCAGCAACTTAACCTCGGGGACAGGGGAGCTGTTTTTT. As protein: CASNLTSGTGELFF.

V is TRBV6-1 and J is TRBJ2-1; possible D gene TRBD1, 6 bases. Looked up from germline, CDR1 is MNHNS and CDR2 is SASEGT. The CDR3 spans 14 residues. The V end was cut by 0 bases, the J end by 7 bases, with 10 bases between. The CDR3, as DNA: TGTGCCAGCAGTGAAGCTGTAGGGACAAATGAGCAGTTCTTC. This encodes CASSEAVGTNEQFF.

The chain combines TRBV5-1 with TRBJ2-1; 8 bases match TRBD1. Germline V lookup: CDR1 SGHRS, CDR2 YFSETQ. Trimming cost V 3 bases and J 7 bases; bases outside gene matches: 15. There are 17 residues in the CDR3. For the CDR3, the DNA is TGCGCCAGCAGCTCGAGGTCGAGGACAGGGATAGGGAATGAGCAGTTCTTC. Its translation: CASSSRSRTGIGNEQFF. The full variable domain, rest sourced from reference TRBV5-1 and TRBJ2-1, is KAGVTQTPRYLIKTRGQQVTLSCSPISGHRSVSWYQQTPGQGLQFLFEYFSETQRNKGNFPGRFSGRQFSNSRSEMNVSTLELGDSALYLCASSSRSRTGIGNEQFFGPGTRLTVL.

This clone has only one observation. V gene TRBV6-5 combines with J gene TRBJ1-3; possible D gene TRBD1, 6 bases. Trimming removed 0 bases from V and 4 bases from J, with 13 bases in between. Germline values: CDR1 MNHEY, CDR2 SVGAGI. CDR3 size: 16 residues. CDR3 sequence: CASSYSAGARGNTIYF. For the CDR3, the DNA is TGTGCCAGCAGTTACTCGGCAGGGGCTAGAGGAAACACCATATATTTT.

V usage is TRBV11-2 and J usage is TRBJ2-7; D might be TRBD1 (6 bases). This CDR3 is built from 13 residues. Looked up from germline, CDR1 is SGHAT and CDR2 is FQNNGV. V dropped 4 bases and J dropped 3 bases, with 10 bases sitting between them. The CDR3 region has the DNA TGTGCCAGCAGCTCGGACAGATTCTACGAGCAGTACTTC. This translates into CASSSDRFYEQYF.

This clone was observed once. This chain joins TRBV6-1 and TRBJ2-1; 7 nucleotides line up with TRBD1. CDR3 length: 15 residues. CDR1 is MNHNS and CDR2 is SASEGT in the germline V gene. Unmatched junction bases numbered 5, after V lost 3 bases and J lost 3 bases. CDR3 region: CASSERTGNYNEQFF. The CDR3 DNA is TGTGCCAGCAGTGAGAGGACAGGCAACTACAATGAGCAGTTCTTC.

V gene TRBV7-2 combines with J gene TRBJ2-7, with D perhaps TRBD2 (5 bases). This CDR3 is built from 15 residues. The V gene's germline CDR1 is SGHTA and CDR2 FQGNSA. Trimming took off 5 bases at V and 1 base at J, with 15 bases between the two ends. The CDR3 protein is CASSDYGGRSYEQYF. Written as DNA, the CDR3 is TGTGCCAGCAGCGACTACGGCGGGCGTTCCTACGAGCAGTACTTC.

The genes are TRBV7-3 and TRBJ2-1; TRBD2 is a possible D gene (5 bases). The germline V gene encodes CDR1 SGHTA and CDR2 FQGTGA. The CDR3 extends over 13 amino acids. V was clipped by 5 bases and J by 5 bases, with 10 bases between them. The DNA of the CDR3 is TGTGCCAGCAGCCCAACTAGTGACAATGAGCAGTTCTTC. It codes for CASSPTSDNEQFF.

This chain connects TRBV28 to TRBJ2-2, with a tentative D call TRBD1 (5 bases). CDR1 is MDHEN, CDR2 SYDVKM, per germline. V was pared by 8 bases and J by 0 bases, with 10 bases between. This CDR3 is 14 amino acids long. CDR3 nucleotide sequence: TGTGCCAGCCAGGGCGGTACGAACACCGGGGAGCTGTTTTTT. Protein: CASQGGTNTGELFF.

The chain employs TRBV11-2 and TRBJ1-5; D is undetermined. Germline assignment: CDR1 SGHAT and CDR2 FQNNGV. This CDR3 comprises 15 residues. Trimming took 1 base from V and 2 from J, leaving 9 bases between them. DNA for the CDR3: TGTGCCAGCAGCTTAGGGAGGGAGCGCAATCAGCCCCAGCATTTT. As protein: CASSLGRERNQPQHF.

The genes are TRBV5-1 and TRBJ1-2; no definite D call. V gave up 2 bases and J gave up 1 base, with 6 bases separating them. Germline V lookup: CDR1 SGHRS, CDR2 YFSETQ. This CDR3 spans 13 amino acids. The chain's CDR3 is CASSFAVNYGYTF. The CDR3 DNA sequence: TGCGCCAGCAGCTTCGCGGTTAACTATGGCTACACCTTC. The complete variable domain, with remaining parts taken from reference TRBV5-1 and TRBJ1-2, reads KAGVTQTPRYLIKTRGQQVTLSCSPISGHRSVSWYQQTPGQGLQFLFEYFSETQRNKGNFPGRFSGRQFSNSRSEMNVSTLELGDSALYLCASSFAVNYGYTFGSGTRLTVV.

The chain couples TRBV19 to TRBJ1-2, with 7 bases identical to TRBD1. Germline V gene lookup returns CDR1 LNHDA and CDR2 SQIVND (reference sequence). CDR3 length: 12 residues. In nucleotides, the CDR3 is TGTAACCCATACAGGGGATTGGGTGGCTACACCTTC. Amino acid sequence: CNPYRGLGGYTF. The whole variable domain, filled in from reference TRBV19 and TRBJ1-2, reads DGGITQSPKYLFRKEGQNVTLSCEQNLNHDAMYWYRQDPGQGLRLIYYSQIVNDFQKGDIAEGYSVSREKKESFPLTVTSAQKNPTAFYLCNPYRGLGGYTFGSGTRLTVV.